These T cell receptor beta chains were read from a single sample in a study of OX40 agonist ivuxolimab in advanced cancers. Libraries were prepared by immunoSEQ multiplex PCR; TCRdb keeps only in-frame clonotypes and omits some of them. The data hold under 50,000 clones, with nearly 80% observed a single time. This specimen consisted of CD4+ or CD8+ T cells sorted from blood, obtained in a trial of the OX40 agonist ivuxolimab. The receptors originated from an adult with an advanced solid tumor such as melanoma, head and neck, liver or kidney cancer. Each CDR3 is given with its conserved first and last residue. D genes are given only for firm matches. Clone size is shown for a subset of rows, as once, few, many or a class of expanded clone.

>-|TRBV5-1|TRBD1|TRBJ2-3
TGCGCCAGCAGCAGCCTCCCACAGGGGGGCACAGATACGCAGTATTTT
CASSSLPQGGTDTQYF
>-|TRBV5-1|TRBD2|TRBJ2-5
TGCGCCAGCAGCTTGCTAGCGGGAGATCGAGAGACCCAGTACTTC
CASSLLAGDRETQYF
>-|TRBV5-4|-|TRBJ1-3
TGTGCCAGCAGCTTGGGCGGGACGCTGGCTGGAAACACCATATATTTT
CASSLGGTLAGNTIYF
>-|TRBV27|TRBD1|TRBJ2-7
TGTGCCAGCAGTTCGACAGGGGTCACCTACGAGCAGTACTTC
CASSSTGVTYEQYF
>-|TRBV10-3|-|TRBJ1-6
TGTGCCATCAGTGACACCGGGATCTCCTATAATTCACCCCTCCACTTT
CAISDTGISYNSPLHF
>-|TRBV11-2|TRBD2|TRBJ2-3
TGTGCCAGCAACTCGCTAGCGGGCGCTAGCACAGATACGCAGTATTTT
CASNSLAGASTDTQYF
>-|TRBV5-3|-|TRBJ2-7
TGTGCCAGCAGCCAAGACACCGACCTCTACGAGCAGTACTTC
CASSQDTDLYEQYF
>-|TRBV6-9|-|TRBJ1-1
TGTGCCAGCAGTTACTTCGGGTCTGAAGCTTTCTTT
CASSYFGSEAFF
>-|TRBV9|TRBD2|TRBJ2-1
TGTGCCAGCAGCGTAAATCGGGAGGGCCGCTACAATGAGCAGTTCTTC
CASSVNREGRYNEQFF
>once|TRBV7-6|-|TRBJ1-3
TGTGCCAGCAGCTTACAGGGTTGGGACACCATATATTTT
CASSLQGWDTIYF
>-|TRBV6-1|-|TRBJ2-5
TGTGCCAGCAGTGAACTTGTTTGGGGGGGGCTGGAGACCCCGTACTTC
CASSELVWGGLETPYF